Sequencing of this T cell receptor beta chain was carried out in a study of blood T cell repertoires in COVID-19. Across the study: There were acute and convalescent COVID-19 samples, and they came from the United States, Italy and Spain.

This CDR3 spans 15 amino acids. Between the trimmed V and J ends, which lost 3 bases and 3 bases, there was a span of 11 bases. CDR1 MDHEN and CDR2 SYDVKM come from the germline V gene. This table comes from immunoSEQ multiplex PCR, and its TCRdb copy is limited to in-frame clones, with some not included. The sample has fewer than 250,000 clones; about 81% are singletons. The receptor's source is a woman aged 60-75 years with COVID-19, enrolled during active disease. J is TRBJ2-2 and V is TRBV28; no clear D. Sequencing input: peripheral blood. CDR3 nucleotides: TGTGCCAGCAGTTTTGGTGGGCCACACACCGGGGAGCTGTTTTTT. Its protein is CASSFGGPHTGELFF.